This T cell receptor (beta chain) was documented in a study of identical twins (dated by TCRdb to the mid-2010s). Regarding the complete study: To test whether fetal clonotypes persist, the study used deep sequencing on TCR alpha and beta repertoires from monozygotic twins, unrelated adults of various ages, and cord blood. To rule out contamination, the twin experiments were replicated at different times with different library preparation protocols.

Every donor was a healthy Caucasian. Three pairs of female monozygotic twins, all aged about 18 to 30 years, were included in the twin cohort. Peripheral blood mononuclear cells were the source from which RNA for the TCR libraries was isolated. CDR1 is given as SGHNT and CDR2 as YENEEA, both from the germline V gene. Counted from cysteine to phenylalanine, this CDR3 has 14 amino acids. Only the CDR3 portion is preserved as DNA: 42 bases, with reading frame beginning at the first base. Relative to germline, V is 5 bases shorter and J is 2 bases shorter, with 12 bases between their ends. This clonotype was counted a single time. The antigen it recognizes is unknown. No quality values exist for individual bases; no much larger clone is one base distant. A single read makes a weak case. Libraries were made using 5' RACE. Reads for this sample came from an Illumina HiSeq 2000. Template switching introduced a universal primer binding site; the final cDNA contained a unique molecular identifier, enabling accurate counting of TCR cDNA molecules. First-strand cDNA for TCR alpha and beta chains was synthesized from specific primers in the conserved constant-segment region. To control for contamination, every cDNA library carried two barcodes: a SMART-Mk sample barcode plus Illumina barcodes. TruSeq adapter sequences and Illumina sample barcodes were added in two successive PCR steps. The TCR alpha and beta cDNA libraries were sequenced on the Illumina HiSeq platform using custom primers. In the source study's methods: Raw reads were processed with MiGEC to extract unique molecular identifiers, and MiXCR was used to determine CDR3 positions. Recombination models were inferred per individual with the repgenHMM and IGoR tools using an EM algorithm. Shared clonotypes were analyzed with the tcR package in R, and sharing was normalized by the product of cloneset sizes. To study raw recombination free of thymic and clonal selection effects, out-of-frame nonproductive sequences were analyzed. Through fastp at Q25 and MiXCR, TCRdb rebuilt clones from the public reads, retaining in-frame beta chains. One record per CDR3 amino acid sequence lists the most common genes and DNA. These V and J calls are TCRdb output, not the study's own analysis. Recorded for this sample are 750,000 to 950,000 distinct CDR3 sequences; 9% to 15% of them occurred a single time. In total, the top ten clones hold around 1.6% of the sample.

Summary of the overall study and its limitations: In monozygotic twins, recombination models systematically underestimated out-of-frame TCR alpha sharing, but the models matched the sharing seen between unrelated individuals. In beta out-of-frame sequences, excess twin sharing was weaker, because having fewer shared sequences lowered the signal-to-noise ratio. Out-of-frame TCR alpha sequences shared between twins showed an excess of low generation-probability sequences compared with coincidental sharing between unrelated individuals. Zero-insertion analyses could be partly confounded by invariant T cells such as MAIT and iNKT, although diverse VJ usage argued against such confounding for most clonotypes. Abundant cord blood beta clonotypes carried fewer insertions; young adult naive repertoires showed a weaker similar trend, while memory repertoires showed none. Conclusions relied on cross-sectional statistical analysis, since the same donors could not be followed over many years.

Another study also made use of these data, one on yellow fever vaccine responses in identical twins. That second report states: According to the authors, the vaccine-induced T cell response in identical twins seemed to be partly convergent and partly specific to each individual. In the study, vaccine-responding T cell clones were precisely tracked in identical twins.

The sequencing sample was made of PBMCs. The source of this sequence is a woman aged 18-30 years in good health. The chain was built from TRBV11-3 and TRBJ1-2, with TRBD1 tentatively as D gene (5 bases match). CDR3 reads: CASSPQTVNYGYTF. DNA sequence: TGTGCCAGCAGCCCACAGACAGTCAACTATGGCTACACCTTC.